This entry concerns a single T cell receptor (beta chain). Its target is not known. The record originates from a study of regulatory and conventional T cells in RAG deficiency. General study findings and limits: Sorted Omenn CD25-high CD127-low cells may not be bona fide Tregs. Other subsets showed 9.5 to 10-fold reductions, but Treg unique TCR beta sequences fell 95 to 100-fold in these patients. In Omenn syndrome, Treg and Tconv repertoires overlapped >80%.

Generated by immunoSEQ multiplex PCR, the TCRdb table keeps only in-frame clones and is missing some. The data show some 35,000 clones, 60% to 85% seen once. The CDR3 has 14 residues. V shed 4 bases, J shed 3 bases, and the junction held 3 bases outside the gene matches. Germline values: CDR1 SGHTA, CDR2 FQGNSA. Genomic DNA came from blood conventional CD4+ T cells gated CD25-low CD127-high. These same records also appear under a second study, on regulatory T cells. From that study: The primer mix had 52 TRBV and 13 TRBJ primers.

The chain recombines TRBV7-2 with TRBJ2-7; TRBD1 matches 10 bases. This TCR came from a human donor in good health. The sequencing sample was made of CD4+ effector T cells sorted from blood. CDR3: CASSSRTGGYEQYF. CDR3 coding DNA: TGTGCCAGCAGCTCCCGGACAGGGGGCTACGAGCAGTACTTC.